This is a list of T cell receptor beta chains from one sample in a study of shared clonotypes between healthy human individuals. TCRdb keeps only in-frame clones here, not all; method: immunoSEQ multiplex PCR. The sample holds a few million clones, more than 80% seen once. The source material was naive CD4+ T cells sorted from blood. The receptors shown here come from a man between 18 and 35 years old in good health. Both conserved end residues are part of each CDR3. A D gene is named only where the DNA matches it firmly. The size entry is marked missing in some rows and otherwise reads once, few, many or a size class.

>.|TRBJ2-3|TRBV28|.
CASNPGDTDTQYF
TGTGCCAGCAATCCAGGGGACACAGATACGCAGTATTTT
>.|TRBJ2-2|TRBV29-1|.
CSVDLGNTGELFF
TGCAGCGTTGACCTGGGGAACACCGGGGAGCTGTTTTTT
>few|TRBJ1-2|TRBV30|TRBD1
CAWMRTGKFQGYTF
TGTGCCTGGATGAGGACAGGGAAGTTCCAGGGCTACACCTTC
>.|TRBJ2-1|TRBV7-2|TRBD2
CASSLANLAGGAEQFF
TGTGCCAGCAGCTTAGCGAATCTAGCGGGAGGAGCCGAGCAGTTCTTC
>.|TRBJ2-7|TRBV7-2|TRBD2
CASSLRPLADQSYEQYF
TGTGCCAGCAGCTTAAGACCGCTAGCGGACCAATCCTACGAGCAGTACTTC
>.|TRBJ1-2|TRBV11-2|.
CASSFLGTYGYTF
TGTGCCAGCAGCTTTCTGGGGACCTATGGCTACACCTTC
>.|TRBJ2-1|TRBV5-1|.
CASSLADRARSSYNEQFF
TGCGCCAGCAGCTTGGCAGACCGAGCGCGTAGCTCCTACAATGAGCAGTTCTTC
>.|TRBJ2-7|TRBV6-6|.
CASSYPDKSYEQYF
TGTGCCAGCAGTTACCCTGACAAGTCCTACGAGCAGTACTTC
>.|TRBJ1-2|TRBV6-5|.
CASSYSLTGGYTF
TGTGCCAGCAGTTACTCCCTTACGGGTGGCTACACCTTC
>.|TRBJ2-3|TRBV2|.
CASYGGGTDTQYF
TGTGCCAGCTATGGTGGGGGCACAGATACGCAGTATTTT
>.|TRBJ1-1|TRBV2|.
CASFKTGPPWGGTEAFF
TGTGCCAGCTTTAAAACAGGGCCTCCCTGGGGGGGCACTGAAGCTTTCTTT
>.|TRBJ1-6|TRBV5-4|.
CASSLTGLKNSPLHF
TGTGCCAGCAGCTTGACAGGGTTGAAGAATTCACCCCTCCACTTT
>.|TRBJ2-7|TRBV10-3|TRBD1
CAISEQLGTGEIYEQYF
TGTGCCATCAGTGAGCAGTTAGGGACAGGGGAAATCTACGAGCAGTACTTC
>.|TRBJ1-2|TRBV18|.
CASSPGLEGYGYTF
TGTGCCAGCTCCCCCGGACTGGAGGGCTATGGCTACACCTTC
>.|TRBJ2-5|TRBV6-5|.
CASSYGQNLLGTQYF
TGTGCCAGCAGTTACGGACAGAACCTTCTAGGGACCCAGTACTTC
>.|TRBJ1-1|TRBV10-3|.
CAISESQGNTEAFF
TGTGCCATCAGTGAGTCGCAGGGGAACACTGAAGCTTTCTTT
>.|TRBJ2-2|TRBV7-7|.
CASSLDRSTGELFF
TGTGCTAGCAGCTTAGACAGGTCCACCGGGGAGCTGTTTTTT
>.|TRBJ2-5|TRBV28|.
CASSLSGPQYF
TGTGCCAGCAGTTTATCGGGGCCCCAGTACTTC
>few|TRBJ1-6|TRBV27|.
CASSLWGQVDSPLHF
TGTGCCAGCAGTTTATGGGGGCAGGTGGATTCACCCCTCCACTTT
>few|TRBJ2-1|TRBV5-5|TRBD2
CASTPSPVVGRERSYNEQFF
TGTGCCAGCACCCCGTCACCGGTAGTGGGGCGGGAGAGGTCCTACAATGAGCAGTTCTTC
>.|TRBJ2-1|TRBV5-1|TRBD1
CASSLQTGTNEQFF
TGCGCCAGCAGCCTACAGACAGGGACCAATGAGCAGTTCTTC
>few|TRBJ1-2|TRBV18|TRBD1
CASSQGAHNYGYTF
TGTGCCAGCTCACAGGGGGCCCATAACTATGGCTACACCTTC
>.|TRBJ1-6|TRBV5-1|.
CASTKTPSGQSPLHF
TGCGCCAGCACCAAAACACCTTCAGGACAGTCACCCCTCCACTTT
>.|TRBJ2-7|TRBV7-2|.
CASGREAYEQYF
TGTGCCAGCGGTAGGGAGGCCTACGAGCAGTACTTC
>.|TRBJ2-1|TRBV13|.
CASSLRARRNEQFF
TGTGCCAGCAGCTTAAGGGCCCGCCGGAATGAGCAGTTCTTC
>.|TRBJ2-3|TRBV7-2|.
CASSSNRVFSTDTQYF
TGTGCCAGCAGCTCCAACAGGGTATTTAGCACAGATACGCAGTATTTT
>.|TRBJ2-7|TRBV6-5|TRBD2
CASSSRETLYEQYF
TGTGCCAGCAGTTCGCGGGAGACCCTCTACGAGCAGTACTTC
>.|TRBJ2-1|TRBV9|TRBD1
CASSVLGTGYNEQFF
TGTGCCAGCAGCGTTCTCGGGACAGGATACAATGAGCAGTTCTTC
>.|TRBJ2-6|TRBV9|TRBD1
CASSGTGFIGANVLTF
TGTGCCAGCAGCGGGACAGGGTTCATTGGGGCCAACGTCCTGACTTTC